These 24 T cell receptor beta chains were all obtained from the same sample, sequenced in a study of blood T cell repertoires in COVID-19. The table came from immunoSEQ multiplex PCR; TCRdb's copy has only in-frame clones and leaves some out. Seen here are about 88,000 clones, around 91% observed once, and the top ten hold roughly 7%. Input material: peripheral blood. These receptors all come from a man between 18 and 35 years old with COVID-19, enrolled during active disease.

The genes are TRBV10-1 and TRBJ2-7; the match to TRBD2 covers 7 bases. Trimming at V came to 4 bases and at J to 6 bases, leaving 12 bases not matched to a gene. The CDR3 totals 15 residues. Germline V gene lookup returns CDR1 WNHNN and CDR2 SYGVQD (reference sequence). This CDR3 reads CASSGEGLAASEQYF. CDR3 nucleotide sequence: TGCGCCAGCAGTGGGGAGGGGCTAGCGGCTTCCGAGCAGTACTTC.

This clone was recorded once. This chain links TRBV27 with TRBJ2-7; perhaps TRBD2 as D (5 bases). Germline V gene sequence: CDR1 MNHEY, CDR2 SMNVEV (reference sequence). V lost 8 bases, J lost 4 bases, and 9 bases lay in between. CDR3 size: 11 residues. This CDR3 is CASGLGYEQYF. The CDR3 coding sequence is TGTGCCAGCGGACTGGGGTACGAGCAGTACTTC.

This chain uses TRBV9 with TRBJ2-2, with 7 bases matching TRBD1. The length of the CDR3 is 15 residues. The V segment lost 1 base and the J segment 4 bases; nucleotides outside the gene matches: 4. The germline V gene has CDR1 SGDLS and CDR2 YYNGEE. CDR3 in DNA: TGTGCCAGCAGCGTATTGACAGGGACCACCGGGGAGCTGTTTTTT. As protein: CASSVLTGTTGELFF. The full variable domain, completed using reference TRBV9 and TRBJ2-2, is DSGVTQTPKHLITATGQRVTLRCSPRSGDLSVYWYQQSLDQGLQFLIQYYNGEERAKGNILERFSAQQFPDLHSELNLSSLELGDSALYFCASSVLTGTTGELFFGEGSRLTVL.

The genes are TRBV4-1 and TRBJ1-5; possibly TRBD1 for D (5 bases). CDR3 length: 15 amino acids. V lost 1 base to trimming and J lost 6 bases, with 13 bases between them. The germline gives CDR1 MGHRA, CDR2 YSYEKL. The CDR3 DNA reads as TGCGCCAGCAGCCAAGTTTTCCAGGGAGGTCAGCCCCAGCATTTT. It is translated as CASSQVFQGGQPQHF.

The V gene is TRBV5-1, the J gene TRBJ2-1; TRBD1 aligns across 7 bases. CDR1 and CDR2 (germline): SGHRS, YFSETQ. Germline trimming cut 4 bases from V and 6 bases from J; bases unmatched to any gene: 1. The CDR3 is 12 residues long. CDR3 DNA: TGCGCCAGCAGCAGGACAGGCAATGAGCAGTTCTTC. Translation: CASSRTGNEQFF. The entire variable domain, with the rest obtained from reference TRBV5-1 and TRBJ2-1, is as follows: KAGVTQTPRYLIKTRGQQVTLSCSPISGHRSVSWYQQTPGQGLQFLFEYFSETQRNKGNFPGRFSGRQFSNSRSEMNVSTLELGDSALYLCASSRTGNEQFFGPGTRLTVL.

The chain joins TRBV24-1 to TRBJ2-3, with 8 bases lining up with TRBD1. CDR1 KGHDR and CDR2 SFDVKD come from the germline V gene. The CDR3 loop spans 15 amino acids. V lost 5 bases to trimming and J lost 4 bases; unmatched junction nucleotides: 7. CDR3 DNA: TGTGCCACCAGTGCCTTGGACAGGGACGCAGATACGCAGTATTTT. It translates to CATSALDRDADTQYF.

This chain uses TRBV27 with TRBJ2-4; the D gene is possibly TRBD2 (6 bases). The CDR3 is 13 residues long. CDR1 MNHEY and CDR2 SMNVEV come from the germline V gene (reference sequence). Deletions cut 2 bases from V and 6 bases from J, with 8 bases between. DNA for the CDR3: TGTGCCAGCAGTTTAGCGGGATCAAACATTCAGTACTTC. Its protein product is CASSLAGSNIQYF.

The chain has TRBV6-1 and TRBJ2-7; D is unclear. Germline CDR1 is MNHNS and CDR2 is SASEGT. Trimming cost V 5 bases and J 3 bases, with 8 bases left between them. The CDR3 totals 12 residues. CDR3 loop: CASSFNSYEQYF. CDR3 bases: TGTGCCAGCAGTTTCAATAGCTACGAGCAGTACTTC.

This sequence joins TRBV7-2 and TRBJ2-7, with 10 nucleotides matching TRBD2. Germline V gives CDR1 SGHTA, CDR2 FQGNSA. V was pared by 2 bases and J by 0 bases, with 1 base of the junction left unmatched. The CDR3 length is 15 residues. The CDR3 spells CASSLLAGGSYEQYF. The CDR3 DNA follows: TGTGCCAGCAGCTTATTAGCGGGGGGCTCCTACGAGCAGTACTTC.

The chain is built from TRBV15 and TRBJ2-6; D may be TRBD1 (6 bases). This CDR3 is 15 amino acids long. V lost 5 bases and J lost 1, with 9 bases in between. The germline CDR1 and CDR2 sequences are LNHNV and YYDKDF (reference sequence). CDR3 nucleotides: TGTGCCACCAGCGCCGACAGGTCTGGGGCCAACGTCCTGACTTTC. Its protein product is CATSADRSGANVLTF.

The chain links TRBV7-3 to TRBJ1-1, with a tentative D call TRBD1 (5 bases). CDR3 length: 19 amino acids. Germline loops: CDR1 SGHTA, CDR2 FQGTGA. V lost 2 bases and J 0 bases, leaving 22 bases between the germline ends. CDR3 sequence (DNA): TGTGCCAGCAGCTTAGATGCGGCAGGGATTCCCTCCATGAACACTGAAGCTTTCTTT. Protein: CASSLDAAGIPSMNTEAFF.

The gene calls are TRBV9 and TRBJ2-7; D unclear. V was trimmed by 0 bases and J by 5 bases, leaving 15 bases between them. The CDR3 runs to 15 residues. CDR1 and CDR2 from the germline V gene are SGDLS and YYNGEE. The CDR3 region is CASSVDSGEAHEQYF. CDR3 bases: TGTGCCAGCAGCGTAGATTCCGGAGAGGCTCACGAGCAGTACTTC.

The chain joins TRBV19 to TRBJ2-1, with 10 bases fitting TRBD2. CDR1 is LNHDA and CDR2 is SQIVND in the germline V gene (reference sequence). The CDR3 has 14 amino acids. The V gene end was trimmed by 3 bases and the J gene end by 11 bases; junction bases not matched to a gene: 7. The CDR3 is CASSMYTTSGQQFF. The CDR3 coding sequence is TGTGCCAGTAGTATGTATACGACTAGCGGGCAGCAGTTCTTC.

The chain carries TRBV27 and TRBJ2-3, with D uncertain. The CDR3 spans 14 residues. Deletions cut 5 bases from V and 1 base from J, with 10 bases between. Germline V gives CDR1 MNHEY, CDR2 SMNVEV (reference sequence). The CDR3 here is CASSPPGGTDTQYF. The CDR3 DNA reads as TGTGCCAGCAGTCCGCCGGGTGGCACAGATACGCAGTATTTT.

The chain joins TRBV5-5 to TRBJ1-1, with D perhaps matching TRBD1 (5 bases). The germline V gene encodes CDR1 SGHKS and CDR2 YYEKEE (reference sequence). With 4 bases removed from V and 7 bases from J, the gap between germline ends came to 20 bases. The CDR3 is 15 amino acids. Written as DNA, the CDR3 is TGTGCCAGCAGCGCCCTAGGAGGGGTCGGGAGTGAAGCTTTCTTT. It is translated as CASSALGGVGSEAFF.

The genes are TRBV29-1 and TRBJ1-2; no firm D call. The V end was cut by 1 base, the J end by 8 bases, with 8 bases between. The CDR3 loop spans 11 amino acids. Germline values: CDR1 SQVTM, CDR2 ANQGSEA. The CDR3 sequence is CSVEVLGGYTF. For the CDR3, the DNA is TGCAGCGTTGAAGTTTTGGGCGGCTACACCTTC.

This chain joins TRBV6-2 or TRBV6-3 and TRBJ2-1; D is perhaps TRBD2 (5 bases). V was cut by 0 bases and J by 1 base, with 10 bases left in between. The germline CDR1 and CDR2 sequences are MNHEY and SVGEGT. This CDR3 is 16 amino acids long. CDR3 sequence: CASSYSSGFSYNEQFF. The CDR3 DNA is TGTGCCAGCAGTTACTCAAGCGGTTTTTCCTACAATGAGCAGTTCTTC.

Remarks on this clone: The junction departs from the called germline gene at one end, perhaps through a read error. The genes are TRBV7-9 and TRBJ2-7; 11 nucleotides agree with TRBD2. This CDR3 comprises 15 residues. CDR1 is SEHNR, CDR2 FQNEAQ, per germline (reference sequence). CDR3 coding DNA: TGTGCCAGCAGCCCGACTAGCGGGATCTCCCACGAGCAGTACTTC. It encodes CASSPTSGISHEQYF.

In DNA form, the CDR3 reads TGTGCCAGCAGTTTCAGGGGGCGAGGGGAGACCCAGTACTTC. Its translation: CASSFRGRGETQYF. This chain connects TRBV27 to TRBJ2-5, with 8 bases identical to TRBD1. CDR3 length: 14 residues. Germline assignment: CDR1 MNHEY and CDR2 SMNVEV (reference sequence). The trim removed 3 bases at V and 5 bases at J, leaving 5 bases unmatched.

By proportion, this clone is medium-sized. Within the sample, other DNA sequences also encode this same CDR3. This sequence joins TRBV7-9 and TRBJ2-2; tentative D call: TRBD2 (6 bases). Germline lookup yields CDR1 SEHNR and CDR2 FQNEAQ (reference sequence). The CDR3 contains 14 residues. The V end lost 1 base, the J end lost 6 bases, and 9 bases lay between the germline ends. The CDR3 DNA is TGTGCCAGCAGCTTAGTCGGGGGAGCCGGGGAGCTGTTTTTT. This gives the protein CASSLVGGAGELFF.

The chain has TRBV27 and TRBJ1-5; 7 bases line up with TRBD1. There are 17 residues in the CDR3. J gave up 0 bases and V 5 bases, and 10 bases lay outside the gene matches. CDR1 and CDR2 from the germline V gene are MNHEY and SMNVEV (reference sequence). Written as DNA, the CDR3 is TGTGCCAGCAGTCCCTCATTCCGACAGGGTAGCAATCAGCCCCAGCATTTT. Its translation is CASSPSFRQGSNQPQHF.

The chain carries TRBV10-3 and TRBJ2-3; 9 nucleotides agree with TRBD2. This CDR3 contains 13 residues. Germline trimming cut 10 bases from V and 2 bases from J; bases unmatched to any gene: 4. CDR1 and CDR2 (germline): ENHRY, SYGVKD. The chain's CDR3 is CATSSGDTDTQYF. CDR3 in DNA: TGTGCCACCTCTAGCGGGGACACAGATACGCAGTATTTT.

This clone was detected once. The rearrangement links TRBV2 to TRBJ1-2, with D possibly TRBD1 on 6 matching bases. V was clipped by 10 bases and J by 4 bases, with 16 bases between them. The CDR3 spans 13 residues. From germline, CDR1 is SNHLY and CDR2 FYNNEI. The CDR3 spells CAIWTAATYGYTF. CDR3 in DNA: TGTGCCATCTGGACAGCAGCTACCTATGGCTACACCTTC.

The J gene is TRBJ2-7, the V gene TRBV7-9; 7 positions match TRBD1. Trimming at V came to 3 bases and at J to 3 bases, leaving 5 bases not matched to a gene. Germline CDR1 reads SEHNR; CDR2 reads FQNEAQ (reference sequence). The CDR3 runs 14 residues. The CDR3 region is CASSLMGQYYEQYF. For the CDR3, the DNA is TGTGCCAGCAGCTTGATGGGACAGTACTACGAGCAGTACTTC.